This passage covers 10 T cell receptor beta chains from one sample sequenced in a study of T-cell reconstitution after alpha-beta-depleted transplantation in children. For TCRbeta, the library was prepared with unique molecular identifiers. Each CDR3 protein is one row after TCRdb ran MiXCR on the PCR reads. The table has approximately 50,000 distinct CDR3 sequences, approximately 52% seen once; the top ten hold about two fifths. Sequenced here: peripheral blood, sampled before TCRalphabeta/CD19-depleted stem cell transplant. These receptors all stem from a boy in the first two years of life with SCID, due to receive a stem cell transplant.

This clonotype has more than one count but fewer than ten. The rearrangement links TRBV15 to TRBJ2-1; no firm D call. The CDR3 runs to 16 residues. Germline V gene sequence: CDR1 LNHNV, CDR2 YYDKDF (reference sequence). V shed 5 bases and J shed 6 bases, with 20 bases lying between them. The CDR3 DNA is TGTGCCACCAGCCCTCGGCTCGAGAACGTGGGCAATGAGCAGTTCTTC. Translated, it gives CATSPRLENVGNEQFF.

This clonotype was observed a handful of times. This chain uses TRBV5-6 with TRBJ2-5, with D perhaps matching TRBD1 (5 bases). The CDR3 is made up of 15 amino acids. V dropped 4 bases and J dropped 0 bases, with 13 bases sitting between them. Germline CDR1 reads SGHDT; CDR2 reads YYEEEE. DNA for the CDR3: TGTGCCAGCAGCGGGGCACTTAGGTACCAAGAGACCCAGTACTTC. As protein: CASSGALRYQETQYF. Together with reference TRBV5-6 and TRBJ2-5, the CDR3 gives the full variable domain: DAGVTQSPTHLIKTRGQQVTLRCSPKSGHDTVSWYQQALGQGPQFIFQYYEEEERQRGNFPDRFSGHQFPNYSSELNVNALLLGDSALYLCASSGALRYQETQYFGPGTRLLVL.

This clonotype was detected only a few times. The V gene is TRBV20-1, the J gene TRBJ1-6, with unresolved D. Deletions cut 1 base from V and 7 bases from J, with 20 bases between. Germline V gives CDR1 DFQATT, CDR2 SNEGSKA (reference sequence). The CDR3 is 17 amino acids. CDR3 loop: CSARAPGGSLMNSPLHF. For the CDR3, the DNA is TGCAGTGCTAGAGCCCCGGGCGGTAGCCTGATGAATTCACCCCTCCACTTT.

V gene TRBV12-3 or TRBV12-4 combines with J gene TRBJ1-4; 10 positions match TRBD1. V lost 4 bases and J lost 8; bases outside the gene matches: 4. The CDR3 spans 14 residues. CDR3 DNA: TGTGCCAGCAGTTGGGGGACAGGGGTAGAAAAACTGTTTTTT. It encodes CASSWGTGVEKLFF.

The CDR3 is CASSWVTGGNQPQHF. DNA of the CDR3: TGTGCCAGCAGCTGGGTAACAGGGGGCAATCAGCCCCAGCATTTT. This chain joins TRBV7-2 and TRBJ1-5; TRBD1 matches at 7 bases. The CDR3 spans 15 residues. Germline V lookup: CDR1 SGHTA, CDR2 FQGNSA. J was trimmed by 2 bases and V by 4 bases; bases with no gene match: 5.

The V call is TRBV4-3, the J call TRBJ1-6, with D perhaps matching TRBD1 (6 bases). Trimming took off 0 bases at V and 11 bases at J, with 20 bases between the two ends. CDR1 and CDR2 (germline): LGHNA, YSLEER. The CDR3 length is 17 residues. The CDR3 region has the DNA TGCGCCAGCAGCCAAGATGGCCCAACAGGGCCTGGGACACCCCTCCACTTT. Protein: CASSQDGPTGPGTPLHF.

The gene calls are TRBV7-2 and TRBJ2-3; 10 nucleotides align to TRBD2. This CDR3 comprises 17 residues. J was trimmed by 4 bases and V by 5 bases; bases with no gene match: 12. Germline V gives CDR1 SGHTA, CDR2 FQGNSA. This CDR3 reads CASSPEPQRGGSDTQYF. CDR3 bases: TGTGCCAGCAGCCCCGAGCCCCAGCGGGGGGGCTCAGATACGCAGTATTTT. Looking up the rest from reference TRBV7-2 and TRBJ2-3 gives the full variable domain: GAGVSQSPSNKVTEKGKDVELRCDPISGHTALYWYRQSLGQGLEFLIYFQGNSAPDKSGLPSDRFSAERTGGSVSTLTIQRTQQEDSAVYLCASSPEPQRGGSDTQYFGPGTRLTVL.

This clonotype is deemed large (0.1 to 1%). The gene calls are TRBV20-1 and TRBJ2-1; 8 positions match TRBD1. Germline V lookup: CDR1 DFQATT, CDR2 SNEGSKA (reference sequence). Trimming cost V 2 bases and J 5 bases; bases outside gene matches: 5. The CDR3 is 14 residues long. As DNA, the CDR3 is TGCAGTGCTAGATCTTGGGACAGGAACAATGAGCAGTTCTTC. Protein sequence: CSARSWDRNNEQFF.

This clonotype was counted only a few times. The gene calls are TRBV20-1 and TRBJ2-5, with 7 bases identical to TRBD1. CDR1 and CDR2 (germline): DFQATT, SNEGSKA (reference sequence). This CDR3 has 11 residues. The CDR3 region has the DNA TGCAGCGGGACAGTCCAAGAGACCCAGTACTTC. It yields the protein CSGTVQETQYF.

This chain joins TRBV20-1 and TRBJ2-2, with a possible D match to TRBD2 (5 bases). V was clipped by 5 bases and J by 11 bases, with 9 bases between them. This CDR3 region has 10 residues. Germline V gene sequence: CDR1 DFQATT, CDR2 SNEGSKA (reference sequence). CDR3 bases: TGCAGTGCTGGGAGACGCGAGCTGTTTTTT. It translates to CSAGRRELFF.